A single sample gave rise to the 10 T cell receptor beta chains below, sequenced in a study of graft-versus-host responses after intestinal transplantation. Profiling relied on immunoSEQ multiplex PCR, and the TCRdb table lists in-frame clones only, not all of them. The sample lists around 15,000 clones; 80% to 90% were seen once. The sample in question was bone marrow, obtained less than 130 days after intestinal transplantation. These receptors came from a human patient who received an intestinal transplant, so some T cells may come from the graft donor.

This chain links TRBV19 with TRBJ2-3, with D hard to call. CDR1 and CDR2 (germline): LNHDA, SQIVND (reference sequence). The CDR3 extends over 12 amino acids. V was shortened by 5 bases and J by 6 bases, with 9 bases between the two germline ends. DNA of the CDR3: TGTGCCAGTAGTTTCTTCGCGGATACGCAGTATTTT. As protein: CASSFFADTQYF.

The rearrangement uses TRBV15 and TRBJ1-5; the D is unclear. Germline loops: CDR1 LNHNV, CDR2 YYDKDF (reference sequence). Trimming cost V 0 bases and J 4 bases, with 7 bases left between them. This CDR3 comprises 14 residues. CDR3 sequence: CATSRDAPNQPQHF. The CDR3 DNA reads as TGTGCCACCAGCAGAGATGCGCCGAATCAGCCCCAGCATTTT.

This clone has only a few counts. This sequence joins TRBV7-9 and TRBJ1-1, with D perhaps matching TRBD1 (5 bases). CDR1 is SEHNR and CDR2 is FQNEAQ in the germline V gene (reference sequence). This CDR3 region has 12 residues. V lost 3 bases and J lost 7, with 9 bases in between. The CDR3 coding sequence is TGTGCCAGCAGCTTCCTGACAGATGAAGCTTTCTTT. Its protein product is CASSFLTDEAFF.

This chain uses TRBV6-1 with TRBJ1-1; D is undetermined. The CDR3 runs to 13 residues. Germline assignment: CDR1 MNHNS and CDR2 SASEGT. With 4 bases removed from V and 2 bases from J, the gap between germline ends came to 8 bases. The CDR3 here is CASSVSINTEAFF. The CDR3 DNA reads as TGTGCCAGCAGTGTGAGCATTAACACTGAAGCTTTCTTT.

The rearrangement uses TRBV6-6 and TRBJ2-7; D is possibly TRBD1 or TRBD2 (5 bases each). This CDR3 region has 14 residues. The germline V gene has CDR1 MNHNY and CDR2 SVGAGI (reference sequence). Trimming took off 0 bases at V and 5 bases at J, with 11 bases between the two ends. CDR3 region: CASSYSEGFDEQYF. The CDR3, as DNA: TGTGCCAGCAGTTACTCCGAGGGGTTCGACGAGCAGTACTTC.

The rearrangement links TRBV11-2 to TRBJ2-7, with TRBD1 identical over 9 bases. The germline CDR1 and CDR2 sequences are SGHAT and FQNNGV. Trimming cost V 2 bases and J 3 bases; bases outside gene matches: 8. CDR3 length equals 16 residues. The CDR3 coding sequence is TGTGCCAGCAGCTTAAGTTCGGGACAGGGAGACTACGAGCAGTACTTC. Its translation is CASSLSSGQGDYEQYF.

This clone occurred a few times. CDR3 residues: CASSLGAYEQYF. The CDR3 DNA follows: TGTGCCAGCAGCTTAGGTGCCTACGAGCAGTACTTC. The genes are TRBV11-2 and TRBJ2-7, with D uncertain. Germline loops: CDR1 SGHAT, CDR2 FQNNGV. The CDR3 totals 12 residues. V lost 1 base to trimming and J lost 2 bases, with 3 bases between them. The full variable domain, its missing parts supplied by reference TRBV11-2 and TRBJ2-7, is EAGVAQSPRYKIIEKRQSVAFWCNPISGHATLYWYQQILGQGPKLLIQFQNNGVVDDSQLPKDRFSAERLKGVDSTLKIQPAKLEDSAVYLCASSLGAYEQYFGPGTRLTVT.

The chain couples TRBV6-6 to TRBJ2-3; D gene uncertain. Germline CDR1 is MNHNY and CDR2 is SVGAGI (reference sequence). The CDR3 spans 11 residues. V dropped 6 bases and J dropped 4 bases, with 5 bases sitting between them. The CDR3 DNA reads TGTGCCAGCAGCCTCGCAGATACGCAGTATTTT. Translating it yields CASSLADTQYF.

This clone was found once. The rearrangement uses TRBV9 and TRBJ1-6; TRBD1 agrees at 7 bases. The CDR3 runs to 15 residues. After removal of 3 bases from V and 3 bases from J, the junction contained 3 bases not matched to a gene. Looked up from germline, CDR1 is SGDLS and CDR2 is YYNGEE. The CDR3 DNA reads TGTGCCAGCAGCGGACAGGGTCTCTATAATTCACCCCTCCACTTT. Its translation: CASSGQGLYNSPLHF.

The CDR3 DNA follows: TGTGCCAGCAGTCTCGGGACAGTGGGCACAGATACGCAGTATTTT. Protein product: CASSLGTVGTDTQYF. V is TRBV28 and J is TRBJ2-3; 7 bases fit TRBD1. Germline CDR1 and CDR2: MDHEN and SYDVKM. V lost 5 bases and J lost 1; bases outside the gene matches: 6. This CDR3 has 15 amino acids.